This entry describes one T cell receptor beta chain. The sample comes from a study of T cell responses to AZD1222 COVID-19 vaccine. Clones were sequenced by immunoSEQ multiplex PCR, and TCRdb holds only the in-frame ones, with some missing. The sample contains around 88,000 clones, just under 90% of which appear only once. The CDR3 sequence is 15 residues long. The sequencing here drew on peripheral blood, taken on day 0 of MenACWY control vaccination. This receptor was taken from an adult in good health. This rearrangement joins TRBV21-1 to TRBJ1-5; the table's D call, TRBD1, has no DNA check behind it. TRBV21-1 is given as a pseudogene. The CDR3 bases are TGTGCCAGCAGCAAAGGGGACAGAACCAATCAGCCCCAGCATTTT. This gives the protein CASSKGDRTNQPQHF.